This T cell receptor (beta chain) was found in a study of identical twins. Healthy Caucasian donors formed the entire cohort. This clonotype turned up a few times. No antigen is known for it. TCRdb independently ran MiXCR on the 5' RACE reads; one entry per CDR3 protein. Among some 500,000 distinct CDR3 sequences listed, 9.5% to 10% were seen once. Germline CDR1 and CDR2: MNHEY and SVGAGI. CDR3 size: 14 residues. J lost 4 bases, V lost 2 bases, and 3 bases had no gene match. Study observations and caveats: Twin-shared out-of-frame alpha sequences showed excess low generation probability.

The sample also formed part of further work on yellow fever vaccine responses in identical twins.

The chain is built from TRBV6-5 and TRBJ2-7; 9 bases map to TRBD1. Specimen: PBMCs. This TCR came from a woman aged 18 to 35 in good health. The CDR3 loop reads CASSYAGTGYEQYF. In DNA form, the CDR3 reads TGTGCCAGCAGTTACGCCGGGACAGGGTACGAGCAGTACTTC.